This T cell receptor beta chain was recovered during a study of T cell changes during pregnancy in multiple sclerosis. V was pared by 6 bases and J by 5 bases, with 16 bases between. The germline V gene encodes CDR1 MDHEN and CDR2 SYDVKM. The length of the CDR3 is 14 residues. Using immunoSEQ multiplex PCR, the repertoire was profiled, and TCRdb retains in-frame clones only, with some absent. The sample consists of about 52,000 clones, over 80% of them appearing once. The sample here was CD4+ T cells from peripheral blood mononuclear cells, taken after pregnancy. The receptor comes from a female donor in good health, enrolled as a control in a pregnancy study. The genes are TRBV28 and TRBJ1-1; no firm D call. The CDR3 coding sequence is TGTGCCAGCAGCTCCCTGAGGGCTAGGACTGAAGCTTTCTTT. It specifies CASSSLRARTEAFF.